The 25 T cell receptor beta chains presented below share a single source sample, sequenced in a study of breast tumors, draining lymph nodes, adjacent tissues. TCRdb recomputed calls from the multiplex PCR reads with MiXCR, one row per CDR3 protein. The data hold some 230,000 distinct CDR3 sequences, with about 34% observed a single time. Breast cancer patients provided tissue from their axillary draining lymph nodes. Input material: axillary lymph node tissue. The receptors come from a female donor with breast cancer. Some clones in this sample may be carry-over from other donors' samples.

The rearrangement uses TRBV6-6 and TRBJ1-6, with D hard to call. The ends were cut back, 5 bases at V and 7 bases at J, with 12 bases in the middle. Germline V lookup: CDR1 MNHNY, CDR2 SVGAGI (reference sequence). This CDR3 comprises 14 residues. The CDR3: CASSLWTDNSPLHF. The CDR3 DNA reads TGTGCCAGCAGTCTCTGGACGGACAATTCACCCCTCCACTTT.

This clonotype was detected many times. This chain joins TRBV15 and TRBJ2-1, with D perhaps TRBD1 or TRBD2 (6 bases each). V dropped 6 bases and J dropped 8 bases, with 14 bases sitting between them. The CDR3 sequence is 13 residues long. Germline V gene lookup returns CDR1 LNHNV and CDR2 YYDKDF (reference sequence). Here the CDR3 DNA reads TGTGCCACCAGTCGGCCGAGGGGGGATGAGCAGTTCTTC. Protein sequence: CATSRPRGDEQFF.

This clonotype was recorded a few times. DNA of the CDR3: TGTGCCAGCTCACTGGACACCCCTAGCACAGATACGCAGTATTTT. It yields the protein CASSLDTPSTDTQYF. The J gene is TRBJ2-3, the V gene TRBV18; D possibly corresponds to TRBD1 (5 bases). The CDR3 contains 15 residues. CDR1 and CDR2 from the germline V gene are KGHSH and LQKENI. V dropped 4 bases and J dropped 0 bases, with 11 bases sitting between them.

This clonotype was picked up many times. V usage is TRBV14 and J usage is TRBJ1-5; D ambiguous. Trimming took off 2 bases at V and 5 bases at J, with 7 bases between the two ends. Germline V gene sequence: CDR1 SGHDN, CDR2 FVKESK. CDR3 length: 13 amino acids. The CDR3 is CASSQYGDQPQHF. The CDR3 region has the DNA TGTGCCAGCAGCCAATACGGGGATCAGCCCCAGCATTTT. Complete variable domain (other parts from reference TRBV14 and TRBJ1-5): EAGVTQFPSHSVIEKGQTVTLRCDPISGHDNLYWYRRVMGKEIKFLLHFVKESKQDESGMPNNRFLAERTGGTYSTLKVQPAELEDSGVYFCASSQYGDQPQHFGDGTRLSIL.

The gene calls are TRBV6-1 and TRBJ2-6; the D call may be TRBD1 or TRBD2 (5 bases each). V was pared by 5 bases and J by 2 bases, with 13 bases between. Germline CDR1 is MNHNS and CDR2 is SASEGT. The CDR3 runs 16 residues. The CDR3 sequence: CASSRFGTAGANVLTF. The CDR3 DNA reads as TGTGCCAGCAGTCGCTTCGGGACGGCTGGGGCCAACGTCCTGACTTTC.

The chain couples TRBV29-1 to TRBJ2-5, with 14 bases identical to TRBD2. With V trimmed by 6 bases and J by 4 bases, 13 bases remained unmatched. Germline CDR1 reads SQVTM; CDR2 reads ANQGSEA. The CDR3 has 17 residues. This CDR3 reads CSVPGTSGSRKGETQYF. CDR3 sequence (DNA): TGCAGCGTCCCAGGGACTAGCGGGAGTAGGAAGGGAGAGACCCAGTACTTC.

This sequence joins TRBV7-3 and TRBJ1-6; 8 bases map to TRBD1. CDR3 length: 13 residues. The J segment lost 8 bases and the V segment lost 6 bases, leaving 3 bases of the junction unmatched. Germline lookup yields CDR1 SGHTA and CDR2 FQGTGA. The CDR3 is CASRTGDDSPLHF. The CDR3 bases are TGTGCCAGCAGGACAGGGGATGATTCACCCCTCCACTTT.

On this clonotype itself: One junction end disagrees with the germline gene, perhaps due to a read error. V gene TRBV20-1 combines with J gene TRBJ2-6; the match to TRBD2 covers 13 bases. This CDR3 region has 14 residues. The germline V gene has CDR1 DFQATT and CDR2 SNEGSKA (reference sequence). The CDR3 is CSASGTSGATVLTF. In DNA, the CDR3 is TGCAGTGCTTCCGGGACTAGCGGGGCCACCGTCCTGACTTTC.

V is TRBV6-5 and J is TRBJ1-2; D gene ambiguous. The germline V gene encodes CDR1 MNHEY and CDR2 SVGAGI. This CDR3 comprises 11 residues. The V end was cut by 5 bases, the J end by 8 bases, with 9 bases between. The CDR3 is CASSPGWGYTF. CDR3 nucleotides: TGTGCCAGCAGTCCTGGGTGGGGCTACACCTTC.

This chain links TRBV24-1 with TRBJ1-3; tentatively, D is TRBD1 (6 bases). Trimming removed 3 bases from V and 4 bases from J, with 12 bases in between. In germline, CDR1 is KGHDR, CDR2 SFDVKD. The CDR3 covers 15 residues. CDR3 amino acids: CATSDGGSGGNTIYF. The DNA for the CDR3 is TGTGCCACCAGTGATGGGGGCAGTGGCGGAAACACCATATATTTT.

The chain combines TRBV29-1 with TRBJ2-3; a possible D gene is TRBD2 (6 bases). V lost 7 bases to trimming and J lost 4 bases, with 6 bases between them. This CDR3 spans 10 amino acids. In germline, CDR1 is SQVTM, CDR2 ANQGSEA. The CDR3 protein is CSGRADTQYF. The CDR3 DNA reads TGCAGCGGGAGGGCAGATACGCAGTATTTT.

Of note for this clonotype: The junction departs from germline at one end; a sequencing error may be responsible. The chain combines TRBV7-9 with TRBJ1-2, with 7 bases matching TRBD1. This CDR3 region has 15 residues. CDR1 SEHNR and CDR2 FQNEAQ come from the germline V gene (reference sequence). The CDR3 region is CAGSQGVGGLDGYTF. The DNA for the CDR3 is TGTGCCGGCAGCCAGGGGGTAGGGGGCCTTGATGGCTACACCTTC. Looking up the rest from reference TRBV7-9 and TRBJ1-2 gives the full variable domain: DTGVSQNPRHKITKRGQNVTFRCDPISEHNRLYWYRQTLGQGPEFLTYFQNEAQLEKSRLLSDRFSAERPKGSFSTLEIQRTEQGDSAMYLCAGSQGVGGLDGYTFGSGTRLTVV.

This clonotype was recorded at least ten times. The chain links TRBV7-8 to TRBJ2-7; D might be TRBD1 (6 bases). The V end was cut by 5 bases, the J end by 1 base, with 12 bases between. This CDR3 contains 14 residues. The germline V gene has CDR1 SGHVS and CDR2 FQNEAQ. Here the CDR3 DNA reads TGTGCCAGCAGCCGTCGGGACACGTCCTACGAGCAGTACTTC. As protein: CASSRRDTSYEQYF.

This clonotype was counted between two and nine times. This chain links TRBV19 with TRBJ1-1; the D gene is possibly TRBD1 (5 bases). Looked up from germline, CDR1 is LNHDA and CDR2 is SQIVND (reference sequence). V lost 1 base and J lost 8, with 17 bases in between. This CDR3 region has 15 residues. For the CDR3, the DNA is TGTGCCAGTAGTATAGGTAGAGGGGTCGCCTACGAAGCTTTCTTT. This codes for CASSIGRGVAYEAFF.

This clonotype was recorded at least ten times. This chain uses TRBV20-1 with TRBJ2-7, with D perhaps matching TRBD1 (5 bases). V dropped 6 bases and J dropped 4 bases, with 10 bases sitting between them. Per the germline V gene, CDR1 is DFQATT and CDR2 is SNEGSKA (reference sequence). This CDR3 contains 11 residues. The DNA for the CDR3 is TGCAGTGCACTGGACACTTACGAGCAGTACTTC. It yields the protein CSALDTYEQYF.

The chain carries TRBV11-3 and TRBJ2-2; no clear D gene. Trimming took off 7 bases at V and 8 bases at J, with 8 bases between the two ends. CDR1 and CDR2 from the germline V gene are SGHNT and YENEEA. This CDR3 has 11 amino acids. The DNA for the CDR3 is TGTGCCAGCACCTTCAGGGGGGAGCTGTTTTTT. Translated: CASTFRGELFF.

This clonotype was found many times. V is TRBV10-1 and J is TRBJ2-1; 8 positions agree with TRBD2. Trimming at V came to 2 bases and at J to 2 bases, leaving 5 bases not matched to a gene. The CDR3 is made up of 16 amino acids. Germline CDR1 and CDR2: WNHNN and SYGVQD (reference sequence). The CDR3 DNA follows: TGCGCCAGCAGTGAGAAAGGACTAGCCCCCTACAATGAGCAGTTCTTC. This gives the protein CASSEKGLAPYNEQFF.

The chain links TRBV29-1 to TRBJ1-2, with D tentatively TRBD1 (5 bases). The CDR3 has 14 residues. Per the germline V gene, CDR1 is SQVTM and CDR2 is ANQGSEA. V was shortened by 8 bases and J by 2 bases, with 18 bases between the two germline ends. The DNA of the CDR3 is TGCAGCTTGGGGGGATCATTCGGGAACTATGGCTACACCTTC. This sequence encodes CSLGGSFGNYGYTF.

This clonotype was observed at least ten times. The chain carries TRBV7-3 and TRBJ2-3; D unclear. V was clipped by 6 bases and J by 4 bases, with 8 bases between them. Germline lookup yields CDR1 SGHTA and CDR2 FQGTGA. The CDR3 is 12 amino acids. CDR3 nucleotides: TGTGCCAGCAGTCCTGGGTCAGATACGCAGTATTTT. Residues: CASSPGSDTQYF. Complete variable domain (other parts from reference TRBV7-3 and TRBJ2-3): GAGVSQTPSNKVTEKGKYVELRCDPISGHTALYWYRQSLGQGPEFLIYFQGTGAADDSGLPNDRFFAVRPEGSVSTLKIQRTERGDSAVYLCASSPGSDTQYFGPGTRLTVL.

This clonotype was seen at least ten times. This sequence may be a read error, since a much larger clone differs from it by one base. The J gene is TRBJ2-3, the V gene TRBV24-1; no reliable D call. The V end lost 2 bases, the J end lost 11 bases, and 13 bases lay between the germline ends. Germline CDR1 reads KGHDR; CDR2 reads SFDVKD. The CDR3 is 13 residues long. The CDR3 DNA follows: TGTGCCACCAGTGATTCGGCACAAGGGATGCAGTATTTT. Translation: CATSDSAQGMQYF.

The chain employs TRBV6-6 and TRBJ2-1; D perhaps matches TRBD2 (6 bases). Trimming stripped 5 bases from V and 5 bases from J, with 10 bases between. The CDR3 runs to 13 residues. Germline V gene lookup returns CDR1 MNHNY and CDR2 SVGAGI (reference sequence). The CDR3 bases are TGTGCCAGCAGTCACGGGGGAGACAATGAGCAGTTCTTC. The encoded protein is CASSHGGDNEQFF.

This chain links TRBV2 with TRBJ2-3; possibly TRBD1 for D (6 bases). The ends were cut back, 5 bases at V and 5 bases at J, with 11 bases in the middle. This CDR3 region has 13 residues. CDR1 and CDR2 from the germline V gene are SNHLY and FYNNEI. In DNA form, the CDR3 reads TGTGCCAGCAGTATAAAGGGGGAAGATACGCAGTATTTT. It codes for CASSIKGEDTQYF.

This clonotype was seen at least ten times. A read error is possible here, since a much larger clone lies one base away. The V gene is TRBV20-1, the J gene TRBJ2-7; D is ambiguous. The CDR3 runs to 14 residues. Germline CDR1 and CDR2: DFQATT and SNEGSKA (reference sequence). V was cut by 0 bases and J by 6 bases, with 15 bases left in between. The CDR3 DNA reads TGCAGTGCTAGAGATAGCCGGACGCCCTCCGAGCAGTACTTC. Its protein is CSARDSRTPSEQYF.

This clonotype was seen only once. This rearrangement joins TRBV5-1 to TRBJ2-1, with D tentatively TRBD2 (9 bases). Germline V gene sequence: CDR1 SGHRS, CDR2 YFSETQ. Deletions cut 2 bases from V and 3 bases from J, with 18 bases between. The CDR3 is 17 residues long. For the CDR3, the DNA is TGCGCCAGCAGCTTTTCTAGCGGGACAGGAATCTACAATGAGCAGTTCTTC. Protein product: CASSFSSGTGIYNEQFF.

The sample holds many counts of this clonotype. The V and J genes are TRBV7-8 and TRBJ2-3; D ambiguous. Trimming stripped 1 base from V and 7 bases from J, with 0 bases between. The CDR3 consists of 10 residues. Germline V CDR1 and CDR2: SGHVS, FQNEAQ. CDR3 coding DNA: TGTGCCAGCAGCTTAGATACGCAGTATTTT. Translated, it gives CASSLDTQYF.